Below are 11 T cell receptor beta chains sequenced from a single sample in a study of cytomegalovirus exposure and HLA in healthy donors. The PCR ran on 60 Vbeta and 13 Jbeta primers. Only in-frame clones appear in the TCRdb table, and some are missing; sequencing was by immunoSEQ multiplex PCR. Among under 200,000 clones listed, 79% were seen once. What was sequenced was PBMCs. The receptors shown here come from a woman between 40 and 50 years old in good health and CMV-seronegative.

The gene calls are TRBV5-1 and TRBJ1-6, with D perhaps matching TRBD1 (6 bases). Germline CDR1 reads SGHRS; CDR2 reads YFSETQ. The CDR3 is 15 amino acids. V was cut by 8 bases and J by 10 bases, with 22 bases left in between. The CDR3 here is CASSPRGGRRSPLHF. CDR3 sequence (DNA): TGCGCCAGTAGCCCCCGCGGGGGGCGGAGATCACCCCTCCACTTT. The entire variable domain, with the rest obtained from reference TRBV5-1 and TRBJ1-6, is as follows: KAGVTQTPRYLIKTRGQQVTLSCSPISGHRSVSWYQQTPGQGLQFLFEYFSETQRNKGNFPGRFSGRQFSNSRSEMNVSTLELGDSALYLCASSPRGGRRSPLHFGNGTRLTVT.

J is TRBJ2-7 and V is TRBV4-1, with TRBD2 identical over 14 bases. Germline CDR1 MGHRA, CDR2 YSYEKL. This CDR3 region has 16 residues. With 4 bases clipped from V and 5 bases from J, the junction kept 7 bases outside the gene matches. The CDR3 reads CASSLGLAGGMDEQYF. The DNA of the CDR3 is TGCGCCAGCAGCCTCGGACTAGCGGGGGGAATGGACGAGCAGTACTTC.

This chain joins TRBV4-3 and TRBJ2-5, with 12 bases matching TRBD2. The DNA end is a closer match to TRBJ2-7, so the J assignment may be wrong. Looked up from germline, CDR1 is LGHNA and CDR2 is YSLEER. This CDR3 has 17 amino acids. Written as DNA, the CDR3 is TGCGCCAGCAGCCAAGGGTCTAGCGGGAGGGCCTTTCGCGAGCAGTACTTC. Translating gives CASSQGSSGRAFREQYF.

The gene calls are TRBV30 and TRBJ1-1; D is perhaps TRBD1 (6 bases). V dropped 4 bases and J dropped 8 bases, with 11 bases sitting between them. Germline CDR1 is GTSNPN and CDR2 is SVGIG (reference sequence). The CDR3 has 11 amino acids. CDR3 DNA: TGTGCCTGGATCGAAGGGGGAGAAGCTTTCTTT. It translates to CAWIEGGEAFF.

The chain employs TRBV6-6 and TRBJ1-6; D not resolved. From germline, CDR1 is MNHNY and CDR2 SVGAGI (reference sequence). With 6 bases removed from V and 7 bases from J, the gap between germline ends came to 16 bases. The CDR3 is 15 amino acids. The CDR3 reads CASSPPGGSNSPLHF. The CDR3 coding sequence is TGTGCCAGCAGCCCCCCGGGTGGCTCAAATTCACCCCTCCACTTT.

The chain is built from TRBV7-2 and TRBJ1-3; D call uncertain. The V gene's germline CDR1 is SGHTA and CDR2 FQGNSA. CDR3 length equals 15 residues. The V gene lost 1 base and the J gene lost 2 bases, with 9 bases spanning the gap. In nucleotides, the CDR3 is TGTGCCAGCAGCTTAGACCCAGTTGCTGGAAACACCATATATTTT. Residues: CASSLDPVAGNTIYF.

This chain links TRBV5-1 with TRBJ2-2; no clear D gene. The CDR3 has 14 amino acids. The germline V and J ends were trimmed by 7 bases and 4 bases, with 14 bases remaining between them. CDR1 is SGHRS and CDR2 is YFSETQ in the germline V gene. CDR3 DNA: TGCGCCAGCCATGAGGTCTCGGGCACCGGGGAGCTGTTTTTT. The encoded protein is CASHEVSGTGELFF.

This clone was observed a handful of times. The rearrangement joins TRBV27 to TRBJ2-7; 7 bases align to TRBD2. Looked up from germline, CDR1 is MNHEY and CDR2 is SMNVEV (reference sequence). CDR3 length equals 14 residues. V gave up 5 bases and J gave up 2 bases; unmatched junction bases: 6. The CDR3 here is CASSHSSGAYEQYF. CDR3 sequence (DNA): TGTGCCAGCAGTCACTCTAGCGGCGCCTACGAGCAGTACTTC.

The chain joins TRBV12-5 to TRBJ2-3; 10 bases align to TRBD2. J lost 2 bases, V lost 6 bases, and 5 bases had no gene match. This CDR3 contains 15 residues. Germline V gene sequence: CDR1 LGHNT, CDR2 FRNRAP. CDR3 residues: CASGPGLADTDTQYF. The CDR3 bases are TGTGCTAGTGGCCCAGGACTAGCGGACACAGATACGCAGTATTTT.

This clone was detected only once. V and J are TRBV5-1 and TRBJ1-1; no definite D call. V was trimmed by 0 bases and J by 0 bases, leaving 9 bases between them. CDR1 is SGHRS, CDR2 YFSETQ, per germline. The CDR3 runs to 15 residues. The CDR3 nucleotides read TGCGCCAGCAGCTTGGCGCTACAGATGAACACTGAAGCTTTCTTT. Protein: CASSLALQMNTEAFF.

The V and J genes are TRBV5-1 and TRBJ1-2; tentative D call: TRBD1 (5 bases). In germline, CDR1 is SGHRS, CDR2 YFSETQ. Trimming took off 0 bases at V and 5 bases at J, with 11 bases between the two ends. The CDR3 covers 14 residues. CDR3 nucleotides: TGCGCCAGCAGCTTGGCAGGGCCTGGGTATGGCTACACCTTC. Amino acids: CASSLAGPGYGYTF.